These 2 T cell receptor beta chains came from one sample sequenced in a study of T cell responses to AZD1222 COVID-19 vaccine. Method: immunoSEQ multiplex PCR; TCRdb's copy keeps in-frame clones and lacks some. The sample yields about 130,000 clones, 90% seen once. Sample: peripheral blood, taken on day 0 of AZD1222 vaccination. The receptors originated from an adult in good health.

The chain has TRBV10-3 and TRBJ2-3; TRBD2 aligns across 7 bases. Germline CDR1 reads ENHRY; CDR2 reads SYGVKD. The CDR3 consists of 14 residues. V dropped 4 bases and J dropped 4; count of bases not matched to a gene: 5. CDR3 DNA sequence: TGTGCCATCAGTGCTGAGCGGGGCCCAGATACGCAGTATTTT. Residues: CAISAERGPDTQYF.

This chain connects TRBV7-9 to TRBJ1-1; D unclear. From germline, CDR1 is SEHNR and CDR2 FQNEAQ (reference sequence). There are 13 residues in the CDR3. With 10 bases removed from V and 6 bases from J, the gap between germline ends came to 18 bases. The CDR3 bases are TGTGCCATACCGGACGGCGAAGGATCTGAAGCTTTCTTT. This encodes CAIPDGEGSEAFF.